The entry that follows covers one T cell receptor (beta chain) sequence. Its antigen is unidentified. The sample originates from a study of human T cells and chemical hapten exposure. General study findings and limits: After DPC sensitization, TCRs above 1 in 1000 frequency showed no change.

Time point: pre-sensitization, week 0. Treatment indicated: therapeutic diphenylcyclopropenone sensitization with weekly scalp DPC. TCRdb re-derived calls from the RACE reads in MiXCR, one entry per CDR3 protein. The sample lists around 180,000 distinct CDR3 sequences, approximately 31% occurring once. The V gene end was trimmed by 5 bases and the J gene end by 15 bases; junction bases not matched to a gene: 9. The CDR3 covers 12 residues. Germline V gives CDR1 ENHRY, CDR2 SYGVKD. The chain has TRBV10-3 and TRBJ2-1; the match to TRBD2 covers 8 bases. The receptor's source is a woman under 40 with alopecia areata. Some clones in this sample may be carry-over from other donors' samples. The sample consisted of whole blood, taken in connection with sensitization to the hapten diphenylcyclopropenone (DPC). The CDR3 sequence: CAISREGSGTFF. The CDR3 nucleotides read TGTGCCATCAGTAGGGAAGGTAGCGGGACGTTCTTC.